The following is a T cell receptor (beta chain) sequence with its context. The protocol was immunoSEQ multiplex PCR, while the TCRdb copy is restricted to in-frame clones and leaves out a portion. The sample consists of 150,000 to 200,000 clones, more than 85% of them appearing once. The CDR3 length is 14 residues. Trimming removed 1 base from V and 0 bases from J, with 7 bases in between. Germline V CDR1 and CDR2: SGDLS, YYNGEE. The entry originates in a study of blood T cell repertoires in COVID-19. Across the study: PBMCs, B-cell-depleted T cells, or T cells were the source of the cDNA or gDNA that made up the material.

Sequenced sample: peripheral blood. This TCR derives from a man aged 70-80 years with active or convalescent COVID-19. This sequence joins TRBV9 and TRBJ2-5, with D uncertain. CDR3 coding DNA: TGTGCCAGCAGCGTATTGGCCCACCAAGAGACCCAGTACTTC. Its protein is CASSVLAHQETQYF.